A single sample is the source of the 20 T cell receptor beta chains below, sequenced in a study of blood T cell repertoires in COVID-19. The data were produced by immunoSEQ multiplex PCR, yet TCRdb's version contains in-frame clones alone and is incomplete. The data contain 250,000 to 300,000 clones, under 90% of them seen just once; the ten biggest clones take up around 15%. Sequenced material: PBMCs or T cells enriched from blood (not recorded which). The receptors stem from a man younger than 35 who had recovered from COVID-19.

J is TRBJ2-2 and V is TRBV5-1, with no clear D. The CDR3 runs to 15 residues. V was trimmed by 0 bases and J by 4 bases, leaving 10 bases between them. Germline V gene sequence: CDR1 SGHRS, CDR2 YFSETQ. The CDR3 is CASSLDTRGTGELFF. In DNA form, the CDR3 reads TGCGCCAGCAGCTTGGATACGCGCGGCACCGGGGAGCTGTTTTTT. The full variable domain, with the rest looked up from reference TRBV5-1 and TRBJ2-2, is KAGVTQTPRYLIKTRGQQVTLSCSPISGHRSVSWYQQTPGQGLQFLFEYFSETQRNKGNFPGRFSGRQFSNSRSEMNVSTLELGDSALYLCASSLDTRGTGELFFGEGSRLTVL.

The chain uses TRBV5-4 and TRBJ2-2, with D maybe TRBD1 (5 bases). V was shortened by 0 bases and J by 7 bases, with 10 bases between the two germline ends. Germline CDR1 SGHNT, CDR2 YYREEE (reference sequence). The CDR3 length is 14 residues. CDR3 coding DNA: TGTGCCAGCAGCTTGGCCCTAGGGGTCGGGGAGCTGTTTTTT. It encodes CASSLALGVGELFF. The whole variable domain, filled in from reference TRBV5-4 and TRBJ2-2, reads ETGVTQSPTHLIKTRGQQVTLRCSSQSGHNTVSWYQQALGQGPQFIFQYYREEENGRGNFPPRFSGLQFPNYSSELNVNALELDDSALYLCASSLALGVGELFFGEGSRLTVL.

The CDR3 nucleotides are TGTGCCAGCAGCTTAGGCGCGGAGGTCACTGAAGCTTTCTTT. This sequence encodes CASSLGAEVTEAFF. The rearrangement uses TRBV7-9 and TRBJ1-1; D unclear. The CDR3 loop spans 14 amino acids. Germline V gene sequence: CDR1 SEHNR, CDR2 FQNEAQ (reference sequence). Trimming cost V 1 base and J 4 bases, with 10 bases left between them.

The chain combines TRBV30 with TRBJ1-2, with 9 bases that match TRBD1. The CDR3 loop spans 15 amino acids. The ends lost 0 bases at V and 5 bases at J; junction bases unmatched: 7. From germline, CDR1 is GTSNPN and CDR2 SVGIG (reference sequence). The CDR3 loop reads CAWSVSGTGKYGYTF. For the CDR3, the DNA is TGTGCCTGGAGTGTATCCGGGACAGGGAAATATGGCTACACCTTC.

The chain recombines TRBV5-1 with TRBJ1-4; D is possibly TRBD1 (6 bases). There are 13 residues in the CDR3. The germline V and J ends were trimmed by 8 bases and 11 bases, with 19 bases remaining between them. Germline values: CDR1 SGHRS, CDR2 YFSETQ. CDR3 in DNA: TGCGCCAGAAACCCAGGGGCGGTGAGGAAACTGTTTTTT. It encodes CARNPGAVRKLFF. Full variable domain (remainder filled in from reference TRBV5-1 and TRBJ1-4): KAGVTQTPRYLIKTRGQQVTLSCSPISGHRSVSWYQQTPGQGLQFLFEYFSETQRNKGNFPGRFSGRQFSNSRSEMNVSTLELGDSALYLCARNPGAVRKLFFGSGTQLSVL.

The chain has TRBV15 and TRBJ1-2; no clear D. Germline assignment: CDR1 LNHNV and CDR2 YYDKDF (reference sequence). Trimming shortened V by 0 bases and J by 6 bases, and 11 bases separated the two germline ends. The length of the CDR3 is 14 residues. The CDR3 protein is CATSRDLGSHGYTF. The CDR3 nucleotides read TGTGCCACCAGCAGAGATCTGGGCAGCCATGGCTACACCTTC. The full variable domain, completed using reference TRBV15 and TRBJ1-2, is DAMVIQNPRYQVTQFGKPVTLSCSQTLNHNVMYWYQQKSSQAPKLLFHYYDKDFNNEADTPDNFQSRRPNTSFCFLDIRSPGLGDTAMYLCATSRDLGSHGYTFGSGTRLTVV.

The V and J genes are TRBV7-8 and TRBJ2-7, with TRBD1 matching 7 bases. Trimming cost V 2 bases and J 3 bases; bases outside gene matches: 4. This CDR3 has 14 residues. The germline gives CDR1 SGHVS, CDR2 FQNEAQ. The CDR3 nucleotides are TGTGCCAGCAGCTTATCTTCAGGGGGCTACGAGCAGTACTTC. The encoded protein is CASSLSSGGYEQYF. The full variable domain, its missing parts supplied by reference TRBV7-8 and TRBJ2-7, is GAGVSQSPRYKVAKRGQDVALRCDPISGHVSLFWYQQALGQGPEFLTYFQNEAQLDKSGLPSDRFFAERPEGSVSTLKIQRTQQEDSAVYLCASSLSSGGYEQYFGPGTRLTVT.

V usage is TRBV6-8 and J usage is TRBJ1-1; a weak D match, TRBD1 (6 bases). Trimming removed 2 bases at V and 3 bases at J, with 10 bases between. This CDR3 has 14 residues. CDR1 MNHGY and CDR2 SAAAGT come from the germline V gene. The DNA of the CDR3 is TGTGCCAGCAGTTACGCAGGGGACGACACTGAAGCTTTCTTT. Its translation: CASSYAGDDTEAFF.

The CDR3 sequence is CASSARQGLSPLHF. In DNA, the CDR3 is TGTGCCAGCAGCGCCCGACAGGGCCTTTCACCCCTCCACTTT. The J gene is TRBJ1-6, the V gene TRBV9; TRBD1 matches 7 bases. Unmatched junction bases numbered 6, after V lost 3 bases and J lost 9 bases. This CDR3 comprises 14 residues. Per germline, CDR1 SGDLS and CDR2 YYNGEE.

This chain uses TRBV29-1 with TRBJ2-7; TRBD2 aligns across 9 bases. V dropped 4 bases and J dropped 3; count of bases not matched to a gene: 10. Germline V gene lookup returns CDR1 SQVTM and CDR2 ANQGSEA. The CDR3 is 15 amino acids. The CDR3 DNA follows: TGCAGCGTTGCTCTGAGCGGGAGGTCCATCTACGAGCAGTACTTC. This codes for CSVALSGRSIYEQYF.

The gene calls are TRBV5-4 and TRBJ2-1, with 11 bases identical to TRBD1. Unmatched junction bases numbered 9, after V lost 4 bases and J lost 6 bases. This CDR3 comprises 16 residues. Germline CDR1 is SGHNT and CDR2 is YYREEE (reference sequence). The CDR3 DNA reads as TGTGCCAGCAGCCAAATCGCCGGGACAGGGGGCAATGAGCAGTTCTTC. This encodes CASSQIAGTGGNEQFF.

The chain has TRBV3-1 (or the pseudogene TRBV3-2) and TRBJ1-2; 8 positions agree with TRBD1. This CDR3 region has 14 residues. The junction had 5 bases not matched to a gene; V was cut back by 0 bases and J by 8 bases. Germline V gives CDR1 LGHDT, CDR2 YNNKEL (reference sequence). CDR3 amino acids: CASSQEDRVVGYTF. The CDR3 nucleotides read TGTGCCAGCAGCCAAGAGGACAGGGTGGTGGGCTACACCTTC.

The CDR3 DNA reads as TGTGCCAGCAGCTCTCACAATGCGGGCAATGAGCAGTTCTTC. It specifies CASSSHNAGNEQFF. The chain carries TRBV11-2 and TRBJ2-1; a possible D gene is TRBD2 (5 bases). CDR3 size: 14 residues. V lost 4 bases, J lost 6 bases, and 13 bases lay in between. Looked up from germline, CDR1 is SGHAT and CDR2 is FQNNGV.

DNA of the CDR3: TGTGCCAGCAGCGAAACTACAGGGGCGGCCGGCTACACCTTC. Its protein product is CASSETTGAAGYTF. J is TRBJ1-2 and V is TRBV7-3; 7 positions match TRBD1. This CDR3 has 14 residues. Germline V lookup: CDR1 SGHTA, CDR2 FQGTGA. The V segment lost 5 bases and the J segment 8 bases; nucleotides outside the gene matches: 11.

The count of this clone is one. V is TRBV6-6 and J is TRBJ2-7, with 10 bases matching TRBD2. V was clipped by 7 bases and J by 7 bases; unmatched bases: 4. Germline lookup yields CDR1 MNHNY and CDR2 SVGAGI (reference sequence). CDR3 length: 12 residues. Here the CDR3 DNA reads TGTGCCAGCAAAACTAGCGGGGAAGAGCAGTACTTC. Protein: CASKTSGEEQYF.

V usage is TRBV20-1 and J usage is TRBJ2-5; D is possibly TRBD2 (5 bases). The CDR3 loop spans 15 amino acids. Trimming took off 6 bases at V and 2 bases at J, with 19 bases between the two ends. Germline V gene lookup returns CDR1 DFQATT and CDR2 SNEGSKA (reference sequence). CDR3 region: CSASRPRGNQETQYF. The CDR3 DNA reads TGCAGTGCAAGTCGACCCCGGGGAAATCAAGAGACCCAGTACTTC.

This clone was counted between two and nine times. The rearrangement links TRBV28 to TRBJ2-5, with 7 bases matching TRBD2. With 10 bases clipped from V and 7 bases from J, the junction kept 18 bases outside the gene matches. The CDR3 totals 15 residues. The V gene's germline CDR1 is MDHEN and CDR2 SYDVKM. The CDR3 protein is CATGRTRASGGTQYF. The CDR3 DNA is TGTGCCACAGGGCGAACACGGGCCTCGGGAGGGACCCAGTACTTC.

In DNA form, the CDR3 reads TGCGCCAGCAGCACTGGGACAGGAGGTGAAAAACTGTTTTTT. This encodes CASSTGTGGEKLFF. The rearrangement joins TRBV4-1 to TRBJ1-4, with 8 bases identical to TRBD1. Germline CDR1 and CDR2: MGHRA and YSYEKL. The CDR3 extends over 14 amino acids. V dropped 5 bases and J dropped 7; count of bases not matched to a gene: 6.

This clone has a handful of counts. The CDR3 nucleotides read TGTGCCACCAGCAGAGACGGGACTGCCTTTTACGAGCAGTACTTC. It translates to CATSRDGTAFYEQYF. V and J are TRBV15 and TRBJ2-7; TRBD2 is a possible D gene (6 bases). The CDR3 covers 15 residues. Deletions cut 0 bases from V and 4 bases from J, with 13 bases between. Per the germline V gene, CDR1 is LNHNV and CDR2 is YYDKDF (reference sequence).

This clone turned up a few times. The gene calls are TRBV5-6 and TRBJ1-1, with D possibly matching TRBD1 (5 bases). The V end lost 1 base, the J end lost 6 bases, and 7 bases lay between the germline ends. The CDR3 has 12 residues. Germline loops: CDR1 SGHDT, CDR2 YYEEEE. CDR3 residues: CASSLWGAEAFF. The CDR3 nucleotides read TGTGCCAGCAGCTTGTGGGGCGCTGAAGCTTTCTTT.